These T cell receptor beta chains were read from a single sample in a study of T cell changes during pregnancy in multiple sclerosis. TCRdb keeps only in-frame clones here, not all; method: immunoSEQ multiplex PCR. The profile covers around 92,000 clones, with 90% to 95% appearing a single time and 3.5% to 4.5% taken by the ten largest. The sequencing used peripheral blood, collected in the first trimester of pregnancy. These receptor sequences come from a female donor with multiple sclerosis, enrolled in a pregnancy study. The CDR3 runs from the conserved cysteine through the conserved F or W. The order of the fields is clone size, J gene, D gene, V gene, CDR3 protein, CDR3 DNA. A D gene is named only where the DNA matches it firmly. Size is stated for part of the rows, as once, few or many counts, or as a class when the clone is expanded.

- TRBJ2-7 - TRBV7-2 CASSLVGGADTYEQYF TGTGCCAGCAGCTTAGTAGGTGGGGCCGACACCTACGAGCAGTACTTC
- TRBJ2-7 - TRBV9 CASSVERGGGTYEQYF TGTGCCAGCAGCGTCGAGAGAGGGGGGGGGACCTACGAGCAGTACTTC
- TRBJ1-6 - TRBV6-1 CASMSTGNSPLHF TGTGCCAGCATGTCTACGGGGAATTCACCCCTCCACTTT
- TRBJ1-1 - TRBV7-2 CASSPSTMNTEAFF TGTGCCAGCAGCCCTAGTACCATGAACACTGAAGCTTTCTTT
once TRBJ2-1 TRBD2 TRBV5-4 CASSAGGQRTPWGEQFF TGTGCCAGTTCAGCGGGGGGGCAACGAACGCCGTGGGGTGAGCAGTTCTTC
- TRBJ1-2 - TRBV30 CAWTPPAGINYGYTF TGTGCCTGGACCCCACCGGCAGGGATAAACTATGGCTACACCTTC
once TRBJ1-4 TRBD1 TRBV15 CADGTADEKLFF TGTGCGGACGGGACAGCCGATGAAAAACTGTTTTTT
- TRBJ1-5 - TRBV6-1 CASSEADRSLAQHF TGTGCCAGCAGTGAAGCAGACAGGAGCTTGGCCCAGCATTTT
- TRBJ1-5 - TRBV6-1 CASSEAAGYSNQPQHF TGTGCCAGCAGTGAAGCGGCAGGTTATAGCAATCAGCCCCAGCATTTT
- TRBJ1-2 - TRBV2 CASSGPSGRDGYTF TGTGCCAGCAGTGGCCCCAGCGGACGAGATGGCTACACCTTC
- TRBJ1-2 TRBD1 TRBV25-1 CASSPSDRGRVGYTF TGTGCCAGCAGTCCGTCGGACAGGGGGCGGGTAGGCTACACCTTC
- TRBJ2-5 - TRBV4-2 CASSQDAREETQYF TGTGCCAGCAGCCAAGATGCCCGGGAAGAGACCCAGTACTTC
- TRBJ2-7 TRBD1 TRBV5-6 CASSAGDSIIPYEQYF TGTGCCAGCAGCGCAGGGGACAGTATAATCCCCTACGAGCAGTACTTC
- TRBJ1-1 - TRBV6-4 CASSDTGEGEAFF TGTGCCAGCAGTGACACGGGGGAGGGTGAAGCTTTCTTT
once TRBJ2-3 - TRBV5-1 CASSLRAGSTDTQYF TGCGCCAGCAGTCTGAGGGCGGGGAGCACAGATACGCAGTATTTT
- TRBJ1-2 TRBD1 TRBV7-9 CASTAGQRPYGYTF TGTGCCAGCACCGCGGGACAGAGACCCTATGGCTACACCTTC
- TRBJ1-5 TRBD1 TRBV28 CASSPGTGRQPQHF TGTGCCAGCAGTCCTGGGACAGGGCGGCAGCCCCAGCATTTT
- TRBJ1-1 - TRBV7-9 CASSKGGGGALTEAFF TGTGCCAGCAGCAAGGGGGGCGGGGGCGCTCTCACTGAAGCTTTCTTT
- TRBJ2-7 - TRBV2 CASTADPGGAYEQYF TGTGCCAGCACCGCTGACCCGGGTGGTGCCTACGAGCAGTACTTC
- TRBJ1-3 - TRBV11-2 CASSLGGLLGNTIYF TGTGCCAGCAGCTTAGGGGGGCTTCTGGGAAACACCATATATTTT
- TRBJ2-5 - TRBV7-2 CASSLGLETQYF TGTGCCAGCAGCTTAGGTCTAGAGACCCAGTACTTC
few TRBJ1-5 - TRBV7-9 CASSLSGKGSQPQHF TGTGCCAGCAGCTTATCCGGGAAGGGCTCTCAGCCCCAGCATTTT
- TRBJ2-7 TRBD1 TRBV29-1 CSVEDSPNGPQGADYEQYF TGCAGCGTTGAAGATTCCCCCAACGGCCCACAGGGGGCCGACTACGAGCAGTACTTC
- TRBJ1-3 TRBD1 TRBV6-6 CASSFRTGSSGNTIYF TGTGCCAGCAGTTTTAGGACAGGGAGCTCTGGAAACACCATATATTTT
- TRBJ2-6 - TRBV5-4 CASSLEGQLFSGANVLTF TGTGCCAGCAGCTTGGAAGGACAACTGTTCTCTGGGGCCAACGTCCTGACTTTC
few TRBJ1-6 - TRBV10-3 CAISVQGPSTNSPLHF TGTGCCATCAGTGTACAGGGTCCAAGTACTAATTCACCCCTCCACTTT
- TRBJ2-1 TRBD2 TRBV13 CASSLAGDNEQFF TGTGCCAGCAGCCTAGCGGGGGATAATGAGCAGTTCTTC
- TRBJ2-3 - TRBV5-8 CASSFSGTDTQYF TGTGCCAGCAGTTTTAGCGGCACAGATACGCAGTATTTT
few TRBJ1-2 - TRBV28 CASSLGTTNYGYTF TGTGCCAGCAGTTTGGGGACTACTAACTATGGCTACACCTTC
few TRBJ1-1 - TRBV7-9 CASSFTQDTEAFF TGTGCCAGCAGCTTTACGCAGGACACTGAAGCTTTCTTT
- TRBJ1-1 - TRBV6-5 CASSQGGNTEAFF TGTGCCAGCAGCCAAGGGGGAAACACTGAAGCTTTCTTT
- TRBJ1-6 TRBD1 TRBV27 CASSPGTGGPPYNSPLHF TGTGCCAGCAGCCCAGGGACAGGGGGCCCACCCTATAATTCACCCCTCCACTTT
- TRBJ1-5 - TRBV4-2 CASSQGFGHLLGQPLAQHF TGTGCCAGCAGCCAAGGGTTTGGGCACCTCCTGGGGCAGCCCTTGGCCCAGCATTTT